Shown below are 14 T cell receptor beta chains from a single sample sequenced in a study of control samples from healthy donors and cancer patients. Assay: immunoSEQ multiplex PCR; the TCRdb copy retains only in-frame clones and omits some. This sample has tens of thousands of clones, with 60% to 80% found just once. The sample was formalin-fixed, paraffin-embedded tissue. These receptor sequences come from a male donor with melanoma.

The chain carries TRBV11-1 and TRBJ2-1, with D possibly being TRBD1 (6 bases). The CDR3 spans 15 residues. Trimming stripped 1 base from V and 2 bases from J, with 9 bases between. Germline V gives CDR1 SGHAT, CDR2 FQDESV (reference sequence). This CDR3 is CASSLEGDTYNEQFF. In DNA, the CDR3 is TGTGCCAGCAGCTTAGAAGGGGACACCTACAATGAGCAGTTCTTC.

The V call is TRBV6-2 or TRBV6-3, the J call TRBJ2-3; 9 bases are shared with TRBD2. J gave up 5 bases and V 5 bases, and 5 bases lay outside the gene matches. CDR1 is MNHEY and CDR2 is SVGEGT in the germline V gene. This CDR3 has 14 amino acids. The CDR3 region is CASSLAGRGDTQYF. The CDR3 DNA sequence: TGTGCCAGCAGTCTAGCGGGGCGAGGAGATACGCAGTATTTT.

For this clone: Since a far larger clone is one base different, this is likely a read error. V is TRBV19 and J is TRBJ2-1; 12 bases map to TRBD2. This CDR3 spans 13 amino acids. The germline gives CDR1 LNHDA, CDR2 SQIVND (reference sequence). The CDR3 here is CTSAWGLAGEQFF. DNA of the CDR3: TGTACCAGTGCGTGGGGACTAGCGGGTGAGCAGTTCTTC.

The V gene is TRBV5-1, the J gene TRBJ1-1, with no clear D. Trimming cost V 2 bases and J 4 bases, with 9 bases left between them. This CDR3 region has 13 residues. CDR1 is SGHRS, CDR2 YFSETQ, per germline. CDR3 nucleotides: TGCGCCAGCAGCTTAACGGGTATCACTGAAGCTTTCTTT. Amino acid sequence: CASSLTGITEAFF.

In nucleotides, the CDR3 is TGCGCCAGCAGAGTGGGACCGATGAGGTCACCCCTCCACTTT. This codes for CASRVGPMRSPLHF. The chain joins TRBV10-2 to TRBJ1-6, with a weak D call TRBD1 (5 bases). Trimming removed 6 bases at V and 10 bases at J, with 16 bases between. Germline V gene data show CDR1 as WSHSY and CDR2 as SAAADI. This CDR3 contains 14 residues.

The chain is built from TRBV30 and TRBJ1-6; 8 bases align to TRBD1. Per germline, CDR1 GTSNPN and CDR2 SVGIG (reference sequence). The V segment lost 5 bases and the J segment 10 bases; nucleotides outside the gene matches: 4. This CDR3 spans 12 amino acids. CDR3 sequence reads: CAWQGASSPLHF. In nucleotides, the CDR3 is TGTGCCTGGCAGGGGGCCTCCTCACCCCTCCACTTT.

The chain combines TRBV5-5 with TRBJ2-5; TRBD1 matches at 8 bases. This CDR3 is 17 amino acids long. Unmatched junction bases numbered 11, after V lost 3 bases and J lost 1 base. The germline V gene encodes CDR1 SGHKS and CDR2 YYEKEE (reference sequence). The CDR3 sequence is CASSSRMGTGTQETQYF. In DNA form, the CDR3 reads TGTGCCAGCAGCTCACGTATGGGGACAGGCACCCAAGAGACCCAGTACTTC.

As to this clone: This sequence may be a read error, since a much larger clone differs from it by one base. The rearrangement joins TRBV28 to TRBJ2-7; TRBD2 is a possible D gene (5 bases). Germline CDR1 MDHEN, CDR2 SYDVKM. There are 13 residues in the CDR3. In nucleotides, the CDR3 is TGTACCAGCAGCGAGGGTGTTGTGTACGAGCAGTACTTC. Its translation: CTSSEGVVYEQYF.

The rearrangement links TRBV19 to TRBJ1-5; 7 bases agree with TRBD1. CDR3 length: 15 residues. CDR1 and CDR2 from the germline V gene are LNHDA and SQIVND (reference sequence). J gave up 6 bases and V 1 base, and 6 bases lay outside the gene matches. CDR3 coding DNA: TGTGCCAGTAGTATAGCTTTACAGGGGAGTCAGCCCCAGCATTTT. This sequence encodes CASSIALQGSQPQHF.

The chain uses TRBV3-1 (or the pseudogene TRBV3-2) and TRBJ2-3; D unclear. Germline values: CDR1 LGHDT, CDR2 YNNKEL (reference sequence). The CDR3 runs to 14 residues. Trimming cost V 3 bases and J 2 bases, with 9 bases left between them. Here the CDR3 DNA reads TGTGCCAGCAGCCAGGGCGCCCACACAGATACGCAGTATTTT. As protein: CASSQGAHTDTQYF.

V and J are TRBV19 and TRBJ2-7, with unresolved D. V was trimmed by 5 bases and J by 2 bases, leaving 13 bases between them. The CDR3 runs 14 residues. The germline V gene encodes CDR1 LNHDA and CDR2 SQIVND (reference sequence). The CDR3 loop reads CASSRGSGPYEQYF. CDR3 nucleotides: TGTGCCAGTAGTCGTGGTTCAGGACCCTACGAGCAGTACTTC.

The chain recombines TRBV9 with TRBJ2-1; maybe TRBD1 (5 bases). The CDR3 is 15 residues long. The V and J ends lost 0 bases and 2 bases respectively, with 9 bases between them. Germline CDR1 SGDLS, CDR2 YYNGEE. This CDR3 reads CASSVDQGPYNEQFF. The CDR3 nucleotides are TGTGCCAGCAGCGTAGATCAGGGTCCCTACAATGAGCAGTTCTTC. The full variable domain, with the rest looked up from reference TRBV9 and TRBJ2-1, is DSGVTQTPKHLITATGQRVTLRCSPRSGDLSVYWYQQSLDQGLQFLIQYYNGEERAKGNILERFSAQQFPDLHSELNLSSLELGDSALYFCASSVDQGPYNEQFFGPGTRLTVL.

This clone has a handful of counts. The chain links TRBV29-1 to TRBJ2-7; TRBD1 aligns across 12 bases. The CDR3 sequence is 17 residues long. Germline trimming cut 2 bases from V and 6 bases from J; bases unmatched to any gene: 14. CDR1 and CDR2 (germline): SQVTM, ANQGSEA. DNA for the CDR3: TGCAGCGTTGAATTGATCGAACCCGGGACAGGGGGCGTCGAGCAGTACTTC. It translates to CSVELIEPGTGGVEQYF.

The chain combines TRBV5-1 with TRBJ2-5, with D possibly being TRBD1 (6 bases). V was pared by 5 bases and J by 1 base, with 9 bases between. The CDR3 covers 13 residues. Germline loops: CDR1 SGHRS, CDR2 YFSETQ. Here the CDR3 DNA reads TGCGCCAGCAGACAGGGCGGCCAAGAGACCCAGTACTTC. Encoded protein: CASRQGGQETQYF.